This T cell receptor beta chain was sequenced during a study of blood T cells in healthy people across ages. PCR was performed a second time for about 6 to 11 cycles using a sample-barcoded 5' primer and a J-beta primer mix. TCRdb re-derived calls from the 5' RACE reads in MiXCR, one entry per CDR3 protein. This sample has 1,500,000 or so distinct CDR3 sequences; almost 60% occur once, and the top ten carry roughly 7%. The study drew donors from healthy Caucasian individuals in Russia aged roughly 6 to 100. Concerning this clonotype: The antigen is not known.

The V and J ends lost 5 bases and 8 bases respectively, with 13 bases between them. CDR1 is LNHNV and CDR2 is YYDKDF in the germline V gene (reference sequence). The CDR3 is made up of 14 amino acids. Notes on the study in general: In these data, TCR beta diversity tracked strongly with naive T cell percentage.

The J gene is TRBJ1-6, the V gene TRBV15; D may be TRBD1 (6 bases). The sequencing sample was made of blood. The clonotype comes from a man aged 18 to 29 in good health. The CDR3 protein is CATSVQGFDSPLHF. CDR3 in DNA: TGTGCCACCAGCGTACAGGGATTTGATTCACCCCTCCACTTT.